This TCR beta chain was obtained from a study of T-cell reconstitution after alpha-beta-depleted transplantation in children. The library targeted TCRbeta and was prepared with unique molecular identifiers. One entry per CDR3 protein, called by TCRdb with MiXCR from the PCR reads. The table lists about 610,000 distinct CDR3 sequences, roughly 30% of them singletons, with just over 35% in the top ten. The CDR3 covers 14 residues. Germline-derived CDR1 and CDR2 are MNHNS and SASEGT. V dropped 7 bases and J dropped 6; count of bases not matched to a gene: 7. This clonotype was picked up a small number of times.

The material was PBMCs, obtained before TCRalphabeta/CD19-depleted stem cell transplant. This chain connects TRBV6-1 to TRBJ2-7; 12 bases agree with TRBD2. The receptor comes from a boy younger than two with Wiskott-Aldrich syndrome, due to receive a stem cell transplant. CDR3 protein: CASTPASGRAEQYF. The CDR3 coding sequence is TGTGCCAGCACTCCGGCTAGCGGGAGGGCCGAGCAGTACTTC.